These 4 T cell receptor beta chains were all obtained from the same sample, sequenced in a study of a mutant IDH1 vaccine in newly diagnosed glioma. Antigens for these TCRs are unknown. As for time point: week 35, safety follow-up. Doses consisted of 300 ug of mutant IDH1 20-mer peptide each, paired with topical imiquimod. Libraries were prepared by immunoSEQ multiplex PCR; TCRdb keeps only in-frame clonotypes and omits some of them. The sample holds 44,000 or so clones; roughly 79% are singletons and the top ten take approximately 4.7%. The source was PBMCs, collected from a glioma patient whose treatment included an IDH1 peptide vaccine. These receptor sequences come from a middle-aged woman with glioma. Some clones in this sample may be carry-over from other donors' samples.

The chain joins TRBV19 to TRBJ1-1, with D hard to call. Germline CDR1 is LNHDA and CDR2 is SQIVND (reference sequence). The CDR3 consists of 13 residues. Between the trimmed V and J ends, which lost 7 bases and 5 bases, there was a span of 14 bases. The CDR3 loop is CASTPPGITEAFF. DNA for the CDR3: TGTGCCAGTACCCCCCCCGGGATAACTGAAGCTTTCTTT.

The chain is built from TRBV9 and TRBJ1-1, with 9 bases fitting TRBD1. Germline loops: CDR1 SGDLS, CDR2 YYNGEE. Losses at the gene ends were 1 base for V and 4 bases for J; bases not matched to a gene: 2. This CDR3 is 14 amino acids long. CDR3 DNA sequence: TGTGCCAGCAGCGTAAGACAGGGGGGCACTGAAGCTTTCTTT. This translates into CASSVRQGGTEAFF.

V usage is TRBV7-2 and J usage is TRBJ2-6; D is undetermined. Trimming cost V 3 bases and J 2 bases, with 8 bases left between them. Germline lookup yields CDR1 SGHTA and CDR2 FQGNSA. The CDR3 covers 15 residues. CDR3 protein: CASSLVRTGANVLTF. CDR3 DNA: TGTGCCAGCAGCTTGGTGCGCACTGGGGCCAACGTCCTGACTTTC.

In DNA, the CDR3 is TGTGCCAGCATGAGCGGCCGCACAGATACGCAGTATTTT. Residues: CASMSGRTDTQYF. V and J are TRBV2 and TRBJ2-3; D possibly corresponds to TRBD2 (5 bases). V lost 7 bases to trimming and J lost 1 base, with 9 bases between them. Germline CDR1 reads SNHLY; CDR2 reads FYNNEI. This CDR3 spans 13 amino acids.